These 26 T cell receptor beta chains were all obtained from the same sample, sequenced in a study of T cell repertoires in cytomegalovirus infection. In TCRdb, the reads were re-called with MiXCR into one record per CDR3 protein. The table includes about 190,000 distinct CDR3 sequences, about 28% detected once. The material sequenced was PBMCs. The receptors here all came from a human donor in good health (CMV status not recorded). Some clones in this sample may be carry-over from other donors' samples.

This clonotype was seen more than once but under ten times. The chain links TRBV2 to TRBJ1-2, with TRBD1 matching 8 bases. CDR1 SNHLY and CDR2 FYNNEI come from the germline V gene. The CDR3 consists of 19 residues. J was trimmed by 0 bases and V by 7 bases; bases with no gene match: 19. Here the CDR3 DNA reads TGTGCCAGCACTCTCCGGGCCACCGGGACAGGCGATGCTAACTATGGCTACACCTTC. This codes for CASTLRATGTGDANYGYTF. Together with reference TRBV2 and TRBJ1-2, the CDR3 gives the full variable domain: EPEVTQTPSHQVTQMGQEVILRCVPISNHLYFYWYRQILGQKVEFLVSFYNNEISEKSEIFDDQFSVERPDGSNFTLKIRSTKLEDSAMYFCASTLRATGTGDANYGYTFGSGTRLTVV.

The CDR3 protein is CAIRFELRDEQYF. CDR3 nucleotides: TGTGCCATCAGGTTTGAACTACGAGATGAGCAGTACTTC. This chain uses TRBV10-3 with TRBJ2-7; D remains unclear. This CDR3 spans 13 amino acids. V was trimmed by 6 bases and J by 7 bases, leaving 16 bases between them. Germline CDR1 reads ENHRY; CDR2 reads SYGVKD.

This clonotype was seen ten or more times. The rearrangement joins TRBV2 to TRBJ2-7, with 10 bases fitting TRBD2. The germline CDR1 and CDR2 sequences are SNHLY and FYNNEI. The V segment lost 5 bases and the J segment 1 base; nucleotides outside the gene matches: 2. This CDR3 has 14 residues. The chain's CDR3 is CASSRTSGSYEQYF. CDR3 DNA sequence: TGTGCCAGCAGTCGGACTAGCGGATCCTACGAGCAGTACTTC.

This clonotype was found many times. This chain connects TRBV7-2 to TRBJ1-1, with D hard to call. V was cut by 1 base and J by 14 bases, with 14 bases left in between. From germline, CDR1 is SGHTA and CDR2 FQGNSA. This CDR3 contains 12 residues. CDR3 in DNA: TGTGCCAGCAGCTTAGGGGCCCTCCAGCGATTCTTT. Its protein is CASSLGALQRFF. Complete variable domain (other parts from reference TRBV7-2 and TRBJ1-1): GAGVSQSPSNKVTEKGKDVELRCDPISGHTALYWYRQSLGQGLEFLIYFQGNSAPDKSGLPSDRFSAERTGGSVSTLTIQRTQQEDSAVYLCASSLGALQRFFGQGTRLTVV.

This clonotype showed up just a few times. The rearrangement uses TRBV20-1 and TRBJ2-5; D may be TRBD1 (6 bases). Looked up from germline, CDR1 is DFQATT and CDR2 is SNEGSKA (reference sequence). There are 13 residues in the CDR3. The CDR3 loop reads CSLPGTSQETQYF. CDR3 coding DNA: TGCTCCTTACCCGGGACATCCCAAGAGACCCAGTACTTC.

This clonotype was detected ten times or more. The chain uses TRBV7-6 and TRBJ2-7; D may be TRBD2 (6 bases). Trimming cost V 4 bases and J 9 bases, with 16 bases left between them. The CDR3 is 13 amino acids. Germline V gene lookup returns CDR1 SGHVS and CDR2 FNYEAQ. CDR3 DNA sequence: TGTGCCAGCAGCTCTACGATTCAGGGAGGGCAGTACTTC. This encodes CASSSTIQGGQYF.

This clonotype was observed many times. The chain carries TRBV4-1 and TRBJ2-7, with a possible D match to TRBD1 (6 bases). Deletions cut 3 bases from V and 1 base from J, with 10 bases between. Germline V gene sequence: CDR1 MGHRA, CDR2 YSYEKL. The CDR3 extends over 14 amino acids. CDR3 nucleotide sequence: TGCGCCAGCAGCCATACAGGGCCGTCCTACGAGCAGTACTTC. Protein sequence: CASSHTGPSYEQYF.

This clonotype came up a few times. The chain joins TRBV7-2 to TRBJ2-2; maybe TRBD2 (5 bases). This CDR3 spans 14 amino acids. Germline V lookup: CDR1 SGHTA, CDR2 FQGNSA. V lost 5 bases to trimming and J lost 5 bases, with 12 bases between them. The CDR3 nucleotides read TGTGCCAGCAGCCAGTCGGGGAAAACCGGGGAGCTGTTTTTT. This encodes CASSQSGKTGELFF.

This clonotype has more than one count but fewer than ten. The V gene is TRBV7-8, the J gene TRBJ2-5, with a possible D match to TRBD1 (6 bases). The germline CDR1 and CDR2 sequences are SGHVS and FQNEAQ. This CDR3 is 15 amino acids long. The V end was cut by 0 bases, the J end by 6 bases, with 14 bases between. DNA of the CDR3: TGTGCCAGCAGCTTAGCGCAGCCAGGGGAGCAGACCCAGTACTTC. Protein product: CASSLAQPGEQTQYF.

The chain links TRBV11-2 to TRBJ2-1; D call uncertain. This CDR3 has 13 residues. CDR1 and CDR2 (germline): SGHAT, FQNNGV. V shed 2 bases and J shed 9 bases, with 11 bases lying between them. CDR3 in amino acids: CASSLLVRVEQFF. The CDR3 region has the DNA TGTGCCAGCAGCTTACTGGTAAGGGTTGAGCAGTTCTTC.

This clonotype has more than one count but fewer than ten. The V gene is TRBV7-2, the J gene TRBJ1-1; no firm D call. V lost 2 bases to trimming and J lost 6 bases, with 13 bases between them. This CDR3 has 14 amino acids. The germline gives CDR1 SGHTA, CDR2 FQGNSA. This CDR3 reads CASSLLGLGPEAFF. The CDR3 region has the DNA TGTGCCAGCAGCTTACTAGGTCTAGGGCCTGAAGCTTTCTTT.

This clonotype has only a few counts. The rearrangement links TRBV14 to TRBJ1-6; D not resolved. This CDR3 contains 15 residues. The V end lost 0 bases, the J end lost 4 bases, and 7 bases lay between the germline ends. Germline lookup yields CDR1 SGHDN and CDR2 FVKESK. Here the CDR3 DNA reads TGTGCCAGCAGCCAAGATGGAAAGTATAATTCACCCCTCCACTTT. Translating gives CASSQDGKYNSPLHF.

The chain joins TRBV4-3 to TRBJ2-1; 8 bases line up with TRBD2. CDR3 length equals 17 residues. J was trimmed by 3 bases and V by 0 bases; bases with no gene match: 7. The germline CDR1 and CDR2 sequences are LGHNA and YSLEER. The CDR3 DNA sequence: TGCGCCAGCAGCCAAGATCGGGGGGGCTATATCTACAATGAGCAGTTCTTC. Residues: CASSQDRGGYIYNEQFF.

Turning to this clonotype: A much bigger clone sits one base away, suggesting this may be a read error. The chain uses TRBV10-2 and TRBJ1-1; unclear D gene. V was pared by 6 bases and J by 0 bases, with 11 bases between. The CDR3 runs 14 residues. Germline CDR1 reads WSHSY; CDR2 reads SAAADI. CDR3 nucleotides: TGCGCCAGCAGACTACTGGGGTTGAACACTGAAGCTTTCTTT. Translated, it gives CASRLLGLNTEAFF.

V usage is TRBV4-2 and J usage is TRBJ2-1; D remains unclear. Germline values: CDR1 LGHNA, CDR2 YNFKEQ. This CDR3 contains 16 residues. V gave up 4 bases and J gave up 5 bases, with 18 bases separating them. Written as DNA, the CDR3 is TGTGCCAGCAGCCGAAAGGCAAGACTGGGCAACAATGAGCAGTTCTTC. This codes for CASSRKARLGNNEQFF.

This CDR3 is CASSQRVGYGYTF. In DNA, the CDR3 is TGTGCCAGCAGTCAAAGGGTTGGCTATGGCTACACCTTC. This chain links TRBV12-3 or TRBV12-4 with TRBJ1-2; D uncertain. The CDR3 length is 13 residues. The V and J ends lost 5 bases and 4 bases respectively, with 11 bases between them.

V usage is TRBV4-1 and J usage is TRBJ1-2, with D unresolved. V lost 0 bases, J lost 5 bases, and 7 bases lay in between. The CDR3 is made up of 13 amino acids. Germline V gene sequence: CDR1 MGHRA, CDR2 YSYEKL. CDR3 residues: CASSQDGRYGYTF. Here the CDR3 DNA reads TGCGCCAGCAGCCAAGATGGGCGGTATGGCTACACCTTC.

In nucleotides, the CDR3 is TGCGCCAGCAGCCCCCGGTACCAAGAGACCCAGTACTTC. This gives the protein CASSPRYQETQYF. The V call is TRBV5-1, the J call TRBJ2-5, with D unresolved. This CDR3 spans 13 amino acids. Between the trimmed V and J ends, which lost 4 bases and 0 bases, there was a span of 7 bases. Germline V lookup: CDR1 SGHRS, CDR2 YFSETQ.

The chain combines TRBV19 with TRBJ2-1; D is uncertain. Per the germline V gene, CDR1 is LNHDA and CDR2 is SQIVND (reference sequence). V dropped 4 bases and J dropped 7 bases, with 11 bases sitting between them. There are 13 residues in the CDR3. Here the CDR3 DNA reads TGTGCCAGTAGTACCTCAGTGGGGAATGAGCAGTTCTTC. It specifies CASSTSVGNEQFF. Looking up the rest from reference TRBV19 and TRBJ2-1 gives the full variable domain: DGGITQSPKYLFRKEGQNVTLSCEQNLNHDAMYWYRQDPGQGLRLIYYSQIVNDFQKGDIAEGYSVSREKKESFPLTVTSAQKNPTAFYLCASSTSVGNEQFFGPGTRLTVL.

In its sample, this clonotype was seen a few times. The chain links TRBV6-6 to TRBJ1-2, with D possibly being TRBD1 (6 bases). From germline, CDR1 is MNHNY and CDR2 SVGAGI (reference sequence). The CDR3 contains 12 residues. V gave up 5 bases and J gave up 8 bases, with 12 bases separating them. CDR3 sequence: CASSRGQFGYTF. As DNA, the CDR3 is TGTGCCAGCAGTCGCGGACAGTTCGGCTACACCTTC.

This clonotype was picked up a small number of times. The V and J genes are TRBV14 and TRBJ2-1; D uncertain. Germline assignment: CDR1 SGHDN and CDR2 FVKESK. V lost 0 bases to trimming and J lost 7 bases, with 4 bases between them. CDR3 size: 12 residues. The CDR3 DNA reads as TGTGCCAGCAGCCAAGAGGGAAATGAGCAGTTCTTC. This codes for CASSQEGNEQFF.

The chain uses TRBV6-5 and TRBJ1-2; TRBD1 matches 9 bases. Unmatched junction bases numbered 8, after V lost 4 bases and J lost 2 bases. The CDR3 covers 16 residues. Germline lookup yields CDR1 MNHEY and CDR2 SVGAGI. The CDR3 spells CASSSHPGTGNYGYTF. As DNA, the CDR3 is TGTGCCAGCAGTTCTCACCCCGGGACAGGGAACTATGGCTACACCTTC.

This clonotype was counted between two and nine times. CDR3 in DNA: TGTGCCAGCAGTCGAAGCTGGGGGGAGGCTAATGAAAAACTGTTTTTT. This codes for CASSRSWGEANEKLFF. The chain joins TRBV27 to TRBJ1-4; D is possibly TRBD1 (5 bases). CDR3 length equals 16 residues. Germline V gives CDR1 MNHEY, CDR2 SMNVEV (reference sequence). V was pared by 5 bases and J by 3 bases, with 16 bases between.

There are many counts of this clonotype. V is TRBV7-2 and J is TRBJ1-3; D possibly corresponds to TRBD1 (5 bases). CDR3 size: 15 residues. Germline V gene lookup returns CDR1 SGHTA and CDR2 FQGNSA. V shed 2 bases and J shed 0 bases, with 8 bases lying between them. CDR3 DNA sequence: TGTGCCAGCAGCTTAAAAGGGGACTCTGGAAACACCATATATTTT. This gives the protein CASSLKGDSGNTIYF.

The rearrangement uses TRBV7-2 and TRBJ1-1; TRBD1 is a possible D gene (5 bases). The CDR3 sequence is 11 residues long. Germline CDR1 and CDR2: SGHTA and FQGNSA. The V gene lost 6 bases and the J gene lost 10 bases, with 12 bases spanning the gap. The CDR3 loop reads CASSQGIRAFF. The CDR3 region has the DNA TGTGCCAGCAGTCAGGGAATCCGAGCTTTCTTT.

The chain combines TRBV7-2 with TRBJ1-2; 11 nucleotides agree with TRBD1. The CDR3 loop spans 16 amino acids. Germline V gene sequence: CDR1 SGHTA, CDR2 FQGNSA. V trimming: 4 bases; J trimming: 7 bases; junction bases outside the gene matches: 11. CDR3 sequence reads: CASSSRPGQGGGGYTF. As DNA, the CDR3 is TGTGCCAGCAGCTCCCGCCCGGGACAGGGGGGTGGTGGCTACACCTTC.